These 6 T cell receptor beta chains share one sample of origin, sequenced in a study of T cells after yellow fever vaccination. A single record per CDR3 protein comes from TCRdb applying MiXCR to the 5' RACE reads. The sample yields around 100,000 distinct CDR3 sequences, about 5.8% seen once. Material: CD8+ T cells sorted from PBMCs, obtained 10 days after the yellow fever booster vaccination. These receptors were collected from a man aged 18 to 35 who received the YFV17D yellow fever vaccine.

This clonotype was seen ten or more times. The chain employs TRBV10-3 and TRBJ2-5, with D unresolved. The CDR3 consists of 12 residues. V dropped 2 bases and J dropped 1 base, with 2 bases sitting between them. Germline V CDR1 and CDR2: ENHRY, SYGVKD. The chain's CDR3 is CAISEPQETQYF. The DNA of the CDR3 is TGTGCCATCAGTGAGCCCCAAGAGACCCAGTACTTC.

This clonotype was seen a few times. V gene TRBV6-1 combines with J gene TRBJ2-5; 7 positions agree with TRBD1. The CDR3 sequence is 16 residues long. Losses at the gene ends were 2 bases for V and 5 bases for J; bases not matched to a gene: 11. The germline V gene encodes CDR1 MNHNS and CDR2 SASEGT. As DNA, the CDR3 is TGTGCCAGCAGTGAACCCCAAGGGACAGCTCTGGAGACCCAGTACTTC. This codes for CASSEPQGTALETQYF.

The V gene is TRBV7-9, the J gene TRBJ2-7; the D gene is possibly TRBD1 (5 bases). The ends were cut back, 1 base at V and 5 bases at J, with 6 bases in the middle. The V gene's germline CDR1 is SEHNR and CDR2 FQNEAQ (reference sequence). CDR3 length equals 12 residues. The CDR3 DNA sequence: TGTGCCAGCAGCTTAGGCAGGGACGAGCAGTACGTC. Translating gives CASSLGRDEQYV.

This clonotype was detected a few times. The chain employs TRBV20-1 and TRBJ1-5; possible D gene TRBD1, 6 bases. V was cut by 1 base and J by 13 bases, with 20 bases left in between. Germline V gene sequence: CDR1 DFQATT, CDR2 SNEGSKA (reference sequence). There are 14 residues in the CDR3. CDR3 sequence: CSARVPSTTGLQHF. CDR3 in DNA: TGCAGTGCTAGAGTACCCTCCACGACAGGCCTACAGCATTTT.

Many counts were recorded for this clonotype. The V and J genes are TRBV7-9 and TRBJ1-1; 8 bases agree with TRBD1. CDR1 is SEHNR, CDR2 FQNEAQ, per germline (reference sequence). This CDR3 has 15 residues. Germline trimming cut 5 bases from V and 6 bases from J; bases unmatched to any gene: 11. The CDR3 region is CASSPPDRESPEAFF. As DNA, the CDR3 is TGTGCCAGCAGCCCACCGGACAGGGAGAGCCCTGAAGCTTTCTTT.

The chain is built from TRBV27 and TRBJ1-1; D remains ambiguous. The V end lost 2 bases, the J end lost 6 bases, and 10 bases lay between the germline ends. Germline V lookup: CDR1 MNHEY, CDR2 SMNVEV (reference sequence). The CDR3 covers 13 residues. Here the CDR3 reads CASSLGLTAEAFF. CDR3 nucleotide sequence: TGTGCCAGCAGTTTAGGTCTGACCGCTGAAGCTTTCTTT.